This T cell receptor (beta chain) was sequenced for a study of cytomegalovirus exposure and HLA in healthy donors. With respect to this clone: Its target is not known. A read error may account for a junction end that differs from germline.

The PCR had 60 Vbeta and 13 Jbeta primers. TCRdb's table, derived via immunoSEQ multiplex PCR, lists solely in-frame clones and lacks some. Its clone listing holds 41,000 or so clones. Germline V gene sequence: CDR1 GTSNPN, CDR2 SVGIG (reference sequence). The CDR3 runs to 15 residues. The study's findings and limits: Analysis performed later showed TCR beta chains linked to HLA being more clonally expanded than equally common others.

Material: PBMCs. This receptor was identified in a man aged 25-45 years in good health and CMV-seronegative. The chain recombines TRBV30 with TRBJ2-1; D remains ambiguous. The CDR3 DNA follows: TGTGCCTGGAAGTCTGTCAGGATCTCCGACAATGAGCAGTTCTTC. Encoded protein: CAWKSVRISDNEQFF. The whole variable domain, remainder taken from reference TRBV30 and TRBJ2-1, is SQTIHQWPATLVQPVGSPLSLECTVEGTSNPNLYWYRQAAGRGLQLLFYSVGIGQISSEVPQNLSASRPQDRQFILSSKKLLLSDSGFYLCAWKSVRISDNEQFFGPGTRLTVL.